These 9 T cell receptor beta chains were sequenced from one sample in a study of cytomegalovirus exposure and HLA in healthy donors. Libraries were prepared by immunoSEQ multiplex PCR; TCRdb keeps only in-frame clonotypes and omits some of them. The sample has approximately 300,000 clones; 86% are singletons. Sequencing was performed on PBMCs. The receptors here all came from a young woman in good health and CMV-seronegative.

The chain carries TRBV5-1 and TRBJ2-1, with 7 bases matching TRBD2. Germline-derived CDR1 and CDR2 are SGHRS and YFSETQ. The CDR3 spans 11 residues. The J segment lost 10 bases and the V segment lost 3 bases, leaving 1 base of the junction unmatched. CDR3 nucleotides: TGCGCCAGCAGCTGGGAGGGGGAGCAGTTCTTC. It is translated as CASSWEGEQFF.

This chain connects TRBV28 to TRBJ2-2; tentative D call: TRBD2 (5 bases). The germline CDR1 and CDR2 sequences are MDHEN and SYDVKM. CDR3 length: 16 amino acids. Trimming shortened V by 6 bases and J by 5 bases, and 19 bases separated the two germline ends. Here the CDR3 DNA reads TGTGCCAGCAGCCCCGTTTCCGAGGGAATTACCGGGGAGCTGTTTTTT. Residues: CASSPVSEGITGELFF.

The rearrangement joins TRBV9 to TRBJ2-1; 9 bases fit TRBD2. The CDR3 is made up of 15 amino acids. Trimming cost V 0 bases and J 6 bases; bases outside gene matches: 4. In germline, CDR1 is SGDLS, CDR2 YYNGEE. In DNA, the CDR3 is TGTGCCAGCAGCGTAGGACTAGCGGCTTCCAATGAGCAGTTCTTC. Residues: CASSVGLAASNEQFF.

Comment on this clone: A junction end diverges from the germline sequence, so it may reflect a read error. V is TRBV10-2 and J is TRBJ2-7, with 9 bases fitting TRBD2. CDR3 size: 12 residues. Germline V gene data show CDR1 as WSHSY and CDR2 as SAAADI. CDR3 DNA sequence: TGCGCCAGCAGTGAGTCTCGGGGTAGCGGGAGTTTC. It yields the protein CASSESRGSGSF.

Here the CDR3 DNA reads TGTGCCAGCAGCTCCGGGACTAGCGATGAGCAGTTCTTC. Translating gives CASSSGTSDEQFF. The chain recombines TRBV7-3 with TRBJ2-1; 10 bases agree with TRBD2. The germline V gene has CDR1 SGHTA and CDR2 FQGTGA. The ends lost 4 bases at V and 8 bases at J; junction bases unmatched: 2. The CDR3 spans 13 residues.

The chain uses TRBV15 and TRBJ2-7; TRBD1 agrees at 11 bases. Unmatched junction bases numbered 7, after V lost 8 bases and J lost 1 base. The V gene's germline CDR1 is LNHNV and CDR2 YYDKDF (reference sequence). This CDR3 spans 15 amino acids. DNA of the CDR3: TGTGCCACCGGAGAACGGGACAGGGGGTCCTACGAGCAGTACTTC. This gives the protein CATGERDRGSYEQYF. The complete variable domain, with remaining parts taken from reference TRBV15 and TRBJ2-7, reads DAMVIQNPRYQVTQFGKPVTLSCSQTLNHNVMYWYQQKSSQAPKLLFHYYDKDFNNEADTPDNFQSRRPNTSFCFLDIRSPGLGDTAMYLCATGERDRGSYEQYFGPGTRLTVT.

This clone was observed once. The chain carries TRBV5-1 and TRBJ2-2, with D tentatively TRBD1 (5 bases). Germline values: CDR1 SGHRS, CDR2 YFSETQ. The V gene lost 0 bases and the J gene lost 5 bases, with 14 bases spanning the gap. CDR3 length: 16 amino acids. CDR3 residues: CASSLGGAQFTGELFF. CDR3 DNA: TGCGCCAGCAGCTTGGGTGGGGCGCAATTTACCGGGGAGCTGTTTTTT.

This chain links TRBV5-1 with TRBJ2-3; 10 positions agree with TRBD2. This CDR3 is 16 amino acids long. Germline V lookup: CDR1 SGHRS, CDR2 YFSETQ. Losses at the gene ends were 1 base for V and 4 bases for J; bases not matched to a gene: 6. CDR3: CASSLTSGTQPDTQYF. The CDR3 DNA follows: TGCGCCAGCAGCTTGACTAGCGGGACCCAACCAGATACGCAGTATTTT. The full variable domain, completed using reference TRBV5-1 and TRBJ2-3, is KAGVTQTPRYLIKTRGQQVTLSCSPISGHRSVSWYQQTPGQGLQFLFEYFSETQRNKGNFPGRFSGRQFSNSRSEMNVSTLELGDSALYLCASSLTSGTQPDTQYFGPGTRLTVL.

The chain joins TRBV5-1 to TRBJ2-5, with D unresolved. Per the germline V gene, CDR1 is SGHRS and CDR2 is YFSETQ. The CDR3 extends over 14 amino acids. The V end was cut by 3 bases, the J end by 5 bases, with 14 bases between. The CDR3 bases are TGCGCCAGCAGCTCCCCCCAGGCTCCCGAGACCCAGTACTTC. Translating it yields CASSSPQAPETQYF. The full variable domain, completed using reference TRBV5-1 and TRBJ2-5, is KAGVTQTPRYLIKTRGQQVTLSCSPISGHRSVSWYQQTPGQGLQFLFEYFSETQRNKGNFPGRFSGRQFSNSRSEMNVSTLELGDSALYLCASSSPQAPETQYFGPGTRLLVL.